This record covers a single T cell receptor (beta chain). Antigen: not known. Profiled with immunoSEQ multiplex PCR; TCRdb holds only in-frame clones, not every one. The sample lists roughly 35,000 clones, around nine tenths occurring once. The data were obtained in a study of STAT3 mutations in large granular lymphocyte leukemia. Study information: Over half of T-LGLL patients had one or more immunosuppressive regimens.

Germline lookup yields CDR1 SEHNR and CDR2 FQNEAQ (reference sequence). This CDR3 is 14 amino acids long. Trimming at V came to 5 bases and at J to 3 bases, leaving 3 bases not matched to a gene. Overall study findings and caveats: All newly emerging clones after therapy were STAT3 wild type. At least one immunodominant TCR beta clonotype appeared in every T-cell large granular lymphocyte leukemia patient.

Input material: PBMCs. The chain couples TRBV7-9 to TRBJ2-7; 11 bases are shared with TRBD2. This TCR was recovered from a human donor with T large granular lymphocyte leukemia. Some clones in this sample may be carry-over from other donors' samples. CDR3 sequence: CASSGTSGDYEQYF. The CDR3 DNA sequence: TGTGCCAGCAGCGGGACTAGCGGAGACTACGAGCAGTACTTC.